Shown below are 22 T cell receptor beta chains from a single sample sequenced in a study of cytomegalovirus exposure and HLA in healthy donors. Primers included in the PCR were 60 Vbeta and 13 Jbeta primers. TCRdb's table, derived via immunoSEQ multiplex PCR, lists solely in-frame clones and lacks some. Of 100,000 or so clones detected, 75% appear once; the ten largest clones hold roughly 10%. Sequenced input: PBMCs. These receptors all come from a man in his forties or fifties in good health and CMV-seronegative.

J is TRBJ2-6 and V is TRBV7-2; D uncertain. Deletions cut 4 bases from V and 0 bases from J, with 7 bases between. Per germline, CDR1 SGHTA and CDR2 FQGNSA. CDR3 length: 15 amino acids. The CDR3 is CASSSQYSGANVLTF. The CDR3 nucleotides read TGTGCCAGCAGCTCTCAGTACTCTGGGGCCAACGTCCTGACTTTC.

This clone appeared a few times. The chain recombines TRBV5-4 with TRBJ1-1; D not certain. Trimming removed 2 bases at V and 1 base at J, with 6 bases between. This CDR3 comprises 13 residues. CDR1 is SGHNT and CDR2 is YYREEE in the germline V gene (reference sequence). The CDR3: CASSFRGNTEAFF. CDR3 bases: TGTGCCAGCAGCTTCCGAGGGAACACTGAAGCTTTCTTT.

CDR3 nucleotide sequence: TGTGCCAGCAGAAAGGACAGGGGGCCAGATACGCAGTATTTT. Amino acid sequence: CASRKDRGPDTQYF. This sequence joins TRBV2 and TRBJ2-3, with 11 bases lining up with TRBD1. V was clipped by 6 bases and J by 4 bases; unmatched bases: 3. This CDR3 is built from 14 residues. Germline CDR1 reads SNHLY; CDR2 reads FYNNEI.

V usage is TRBV30 and J usage is TRBJ2-7; 9 bases are shared with TRBD1. Unmatched junction bases numbered 6, after V lost 2 bases and J lost 4 bases. Germline V lookup: CDR1 GTSNPN, CDR2 SVGIG (reference sequence). CDR3 size: 14 residues. CDR3 loop: CAWSQDRGSYEQYF. The CDR3, as DNA: TGTGCCTGGAGTCAAGACAGGGGGAGTTACGAGCAGTACTTC. The full variable domain, in which reference TRBV30 and TRBJ2-7 provide the parts outside the CDR3, is SQTIHQWPATLVQPVGSPLSLECTVEGTSNPNLYWYRQAAGRGLQLLFYSVGIGQISSEVPQNLSASRPQDRQFILSSKKLLLSDSGFYLCAWSQDRGSYEQYFGPGTRLTVT.

The chain joins TRBV18 to TRBJ1-6; possibly TRBD1 for D (5 bases). V was clipped by 2 bases and J by 7 bases, with 9 bases between them. The CDR3 totals 14 residues. Germline V CDR1 and CDR2: KGHSH, LQKENI. Here the CDR3 reads CASSPETANSPLHF. CDR3 nucleotide sequence: TGTGCCAGCTCACCAGAGACAGCCAATTCACCCCTCCACTTT.

This chain joins TRBV6-5 and TRBJ1-5, with a tentative D call TRBD1 (6 bases). CDR1 MNHEY and CDR2 SVGAGI come from the germline V gene. The CDR3 covers 14 residues. The germline V and J ends were trimmed by 6 bases and 3 bases, with 12 bases remaining between them. CDR3 sequence (DNA): TGTGCCAGCAGAACCGCAGGGGACAATCAGCCCCAGCATTTT. Translation: CASRTAGDNQPQHF.

J is TRBJ2-5 and V is TRBV28; D is undetermined. TRBJ2-7 explains the end of the DNA better; the J call may be wrong. CDR1 is MDHEN and CDR2 is SYDVKM in the germline V gene. The CDR3 is 13 residues long. CDR3 DNA sequence: TGTGCCAGCAGTTTAACACAGACCTACGAGCAGTACTTC. It yields the protein CASSLTQTYEQYF.

The chain carries TRBV27 and TRBJ1-2; the D is unclear. The germline V gene has CDR1 MNHEY and CDR2 SMNVEV (reference sequence). With 5 bases removed from V and 4 bases from J, the gap between germline ends came to 14 bases. CDR3 length: 14 amino acids. The CDR3 sequence is CASSPRGGIYGYTF. In nucleotides, the CDR3 is TGTGCCAGCAGTCCTCGCGGAGGCATCTATGGCTACACCTTC.

V gene TRBV6-5 combines with J gene TRBJ2-7, with 7 nucleotides matching TRBD2. The CDR3 has 14 residues. With V trimmed by 3 bases and J by 3 bases, 5 bases remained unmatched. Germline assignment: CDR1 MNHEY and CDR2 SVGAGI. The CDR3 DNA reads TGTGCCAGCAGTTATCAGCGGGACCTCTACGAGCAGTACTTC. It specifies CASSYQRDLYEQYF.

The V call is TRBV15, the J call TRBJ2-1; weak D call: TRBD1 (6 bases). The CDR3 runs to 15 residues. In germline, CDR1 is LNHNV, CDR2 YYDKDF (reference sequence). V was trimmed by 2 bases and J by 5 bases, leaving 13 bases between them. The CDR3 region has the DNA TGTGCCACCAGCAGAATGGGGGCAGGGGACAATGAGCAGTTCTTC. This sequence encodes CATSRMGAGDNEQFF.

V and J are TRBV4-1 and TRBJ2-7, with 9 bases matching TRBD2. The CDR3 length is 15 residues. V dropped 3 bases and J dropped 2; count of bases not matched to a gene: 5. In germline, CDR1 is MGHRA, CDR2 YSYEKL. The CDR3 here is CASSHTLAGAYEQYF. Here the CDR3 DNA reads TGCGCCAGCAGCCACACACTAGCGGGCGCCTACGAGCAGTACTTC.

The rearrangement joins TRBV10-3 to TRBJ2-7; possible D gene TRBD1, 6 bases. The CDR3 consists of 14 residues. Trimming took 3 bases from V and 5 from J, leaving 14 bases between them. CDR1 and CDR2 (germline): ENHRY, SYGVKD. CDR3 amino acids: CAISEQGGGDEQYF. The CDR3 nucleotides are TGTGCCATCAGTGAACAGGGTGGTGGGGACGAGCAGTACTTC.

The rearrangement uses TRBV7-8 and TRBJ1-6; maybe TRBD1 (6 bases). In germline, CDR1 is SGHVS, CDR2 FQNEAQ. This CDR3 region has 14 residues. Trimming left V 1 base short and J 6 bases short, with 7 bases between. CDR3 region: CASSLGRGNSPLHF. DNA for the CDR3: TGTGCCAGCAGCTTAGGCAGGGGTAATTCACCCCTCCACTTT.

The chain couples TRBV6-1 to TRBJ2-7; 8 bases fit TRBD1. The V segment lost 4 bases and the J segment 2 bases; nucleotides outside the gene matches: 7. This CDR3 region has 15 residues. In germline, CDR1 is MNHNS, CDR2 SASEGT. The CDR3 loop is CASSVLTGETYEQYF. The CDR3 nucleotides are TGTGCCAGCAGTGTGTTGACAGGGGAAACCTACGAGCAGTACTTC.

The CDR3 loop reads CASSSHTGTATQETQYF. CDR3 sequence (DNA): TGTGCCAGCAGTTCCCACACCGGGACAGCAACACAAGAGACCCAGTACTTC. V and J are TRBV27 and TRBJ2-5, with 7 positions matching TRBD1. Germline assignment: CDR1 MNHEY and CDR2 SMNVEV (reference sequence). The CDR3 is 17 residues long. J lost 2 bases, V lost 4 bases, and 13 bases had no gene match.

This clone was counted a few times. The chain joins TRBV29-1 to TRBJ2-5; possibly TRBD1 for D (5 bases). Germline-derived CDR1 and CDR2 are SQVTM and ANQGSEA. This CDR3 region has 10 residues. The V end was cut by 5 bases, the J end by 4 bases, with 5 bases between. The CDR3 protein is CSVRGETQYF. CDR3 DNA sequence: TGCAGCGTTAGGGGAGAGACCCAGTACTTC.

A few counts support this clone. V usage is TRBV14 and J usage is TRBJ2-1; TRBD1 is a possible D gene (6 bases). The V end was cut by 2 bases, the J end by 0 bases, with 8 bases between. In germline, CDR1 is SGHDN, CDR2 FVKESK. This CDR3 is 15 amino acids long. The chain's CDR3 is CASSQMDSSYNEQFF. Here the CDR3 DNA reads TGTGCCAGCAGCCAAATGGACAGCTCCTACAATGAGCAGTTCTTC.

The chain combines TRBV30 with TRBJ1-4; 8 nucleotides agree with TRBD1. This CDR3 spans 14 amino acids. V was pared by 3 bases and J by 5 bases, with 5 bases of the junction left unmatched. Germline assignment: CDR1 GTSNPN and CDR2 SVGIG (reference sequence). The DNA of the CDR3 is TGTGCCTGGAGCCGGGGACAGGAGAATGAAAAACTGTTTTTT. It encodes CAWSRGQENEKLFF. Together with reference TRBV30 and TRBJ1-4, the CDR3 gives the full variable domain: SQTIHQWPATLVQPVGSPLSLECTVEGTSNPNLYWYRQAAGRGLQLLFYSVGIGQISSEVPQNLSASRPQDRQFILSSKKLLLSDSGFYLCAWSRGQENEKLFFGSGTQLSVL.

This clone showed up just a few times. The rearrangement joins TRBV4-1 to TRBJ2-5; TRBD1 matches at 7 bases. Judging by the DNA end, TRBJ2-7 fits better; the J call may be wrong. The CDR3 is made up of 13 amino acids. CDR1 MGHRA and CDR2 YSYEKL come from the germline V gene. DNA for the CDR3: TGCGCCAGCAGCCAACCAGGGGGTTACGAGCAGTACTTC. Amino acid sequence: CASSQPGGYEQYF.

The genes are TRBV7-6 and TRBJ2-2; 8 nucleotides line up with TRBD1. The CDR3 length is 16 residues. The V gene's germline CDR1 is SGHVS and CDR2 FNYEAQ. V gave up 5 bases and J gave up 4 bases; unmatched junction bases: 9. Here the CDR3 reads CASSPRPGQATGELFF. CDR3 bases: TGTGCCAGCAGCCCCCGTCCGGGACAGGCCACCGGGGAGCTGTTTTTT.

This sequence joins TRBV28 and TRBJ1-1, with unresolved D. The CDR3 totals 14 residues. Germline loops: CDR1 MDHEN, CDR2 SYDVKM. Trimming left V 2 bases short and J 6 bases short, with 13 bases between. CDR3 protein: CASSLLGGLAEAFF. CDR3 nucleotide sequence: TGTGCCAGCAGTTTACTTGGAGGGTTGGCTGAAGCTTTCTTT.

This chain joins TRBV6-5 and TRBJ2-7, with a tentative D call TRBD1 (5 bases). Deletions cut 6 bases from V and 0 bases from J, with 12 bases between. CDR1 and CDR2 from the germline V gene are MNHEY and SVGAGI. There are 14 residues in the CDR3. The CDR3, as DNA: TGTGCCAGCAGACGACAGATGAACTCCTACGAGCAGTACTTC. This gives the protein CASRRQMNSYEQYF.